The T cell receptor (beta chain) described here comes from a study of cytomegalovirus exposure and HLA in healthy donors. Study outcomes and limitations: V- and J-gene trimming of TCR beta was linked (in a later analysis) to a missense DCLRE1C variant. Across donors, sequencing depth was assumed by presence/absence analyses to be roughly uniform. Later work found most CMV-associated TCR beta chains apparently HLA-restricted.

Comment on this clone: The target antigen is unknown.

Use of 60 Vbeta and 13 Jbeta primers characterized the PCR. The method was immunoSEQ multiplex PCR; TCRdb's version includes in-frame clones alone and lacks a portion of them. The sample holds about 150,000 clones; around 79% are singletons and the top ten take approximately 3.7%. Germline CDR1 reads SGHVS; CDR2 reads FNYEAQ. There are 16 residues in the CDR3. V was cut by 2 bases and J by 1 base, with 11 bases left in between. Sequencing was carried out using PBMCs. V gene TRBV7-6 combines with J gene TRBJ2-2; D perhaps matches TRBD2 (5 bases). The sequence came from a human donor in good health. The CDR3 protein is CASSLLPGMNTGELFF. Written as DNA, the CDR3 is TGTGCCAGCAGCTTACTTCCGGGAATGAACACCGGGGAGCTGTTTTTT.